This entry lists 22 T cell receptor beta chains sequenced from one sample in a study of blood T cell repertoires in COVID-19. The table came from immunoSEQ multiplex PCR; TCRdb's copy has only in-frame clones and leaves some out. Of around 150,000 clones listed, about 79% are singletons. Specimen: PBMCs or T cells enriched from blood (not recorded which). The receptors were sampled from a woman in her forties or fifties who had recovered from COVID-19.

CDR3 DNA: TGTGCCTGGACGCCTCTCGCACTCCATGAGCAGTTCTTC. Translated, it gives CAWTPLALHEQFF. This chain joins TRBV30 and TRBJ2-1; no clear D. The V and J ends lost 4 bases and 8 bases respectively, with 15 bases between them. Germline V lookup: CDR1 GTSNPN, CDR2 SVGIG (reference sequence). The CDR3 is 13 residues long.

DNA of the CDR3: TGTGCCAGCAGCCCGCCTGGGACAGGGGGGGCTTTCTTT. Amino acid sequence: CASSPPGTGGAFF. This sequence joins TRBV28 and TRBJ1-1; 11 bases map to TRBD1. From germline, CDR1 is MDHEN and CDR2 SYDVKM. The CDR3 length is 13 residues. After removal of 6 bases from V and 11 bases from J, the junction contained 8 bases not matched to a gene.

The genes are TRBV30 and TRBJ1-5; TRBD1 matches at 9 bases. Germline CDR1 reads GTSNPN; CDR2 reads SVGIG (reference sequence). This CDR3 has 15 residues. Losses at the gene ends were 5 bases for V and 3 bases for J; bases not matched to a gene: 8. CDR3 region: CAWARDRAFNQPQHF. Written as DNA, the CDR3 is TGTGCCTGGGCCCGGGACAGGGCCTTCAATCAGCCCCAGCATTTT.

The chain has TRBV2 and TRBJ1-5; TRBD1 matches at 7 bases. The CDR3 is 13 residues long. J gave up 5 bases and V 4 bases, and 2 bases lay outside the gene matches. The germline V gene encodes CDR1 SNHLY and CDR2 FYNNEI. The CDR3 sequence: CASSVGTDQPQHF. The CDR3 bases are TGTGCCAGCAGTGTAGGGACAGATCAGCCCCAGCATTTT. The full variable domain, with the rest looked up from reference TRBV2 and TRBJ1-5, is EPEVTQTPSHQVTQMGQEVILRCVPISNHLYFYWYRQILGQKVEFLVSFYNNEISEKSEIFDDQFSVERPDGSNFTLKIRSTKLEDSAMYFCASSVGTDQPQHFGDGTRLSIL.

This rearrangement joins TRBV24-1 to TRBJ1-2, with D unclear. Per the germline V gene, CDR1 is KGHDR and CDR2 is SFDVKD. The CDR3 extends over 12 amino acids. V was pared by 4 bases and J by 8 bases, with 10 bases between. CDR3 residues: CATSDPGEGYTF. CDR3 coding DNA: TGTGCCACCAGTGACCCCGGGGAAGGCTACACCTTC.

The chain couples TRBV4-1 to TRBJ2-3; weak D call: TRBD2 (5 bases). The CDR3 covers 16 residues. V shed 4 bases and J shed 8 bases, with 22 bases lying between them. Germline loops: CDR1 MGHRA, CDR2 YSYEKL. The CDR3 here is CASSPYTGLTAGTQYF. The CDR3 DNA sequence: TGCGCCAGCAGCCCATACACGGGCCTTACGGCGGGTACGCAGTATTTT.

The rearrangement uses TRBV12-5 and TRBJ2-7, with a possible D match to TRBD2 (6 bases). The ends were cut back, 9 bases at V and 2 bases at J, with 20 bases in the middle. The CDR3 is 15 residues long. The germline V gene has CDR1 LGHNT and CDR2 FRNRAP. The CDR3 region has the DNA TGTGCTAGCGGGCCGCTCCGGGGGTCGACCTACGAGCAGTACTTC. Translating gives CASGPLRGSTYEQYF.

This chain links TRBV28 with TRBJ1-4, with D possibly TRBD1 on 5 matching bases. The germline V and J ends were trimmed by 3 bases and 8 bases, with 19 bases remaining between them. Germline V gene data show CDR1 as MDHEN and CDR2 as SYDVKM. CDR3 length: 16 residues. The CDR3 sequence: CASSFPRMRKGEKLFF. CDR3 DNA: TGTGCCAGCAGTTTTCCCAGGATGAGGAAGGGGGAAAAACTGTTTTTT.

This rearrangement joins TRBV10-3 to TRBJ1-1; TRBD1 aligns across 7 bases. Germline CDR1 ENHRY, CDR2 SYGVKD. Trimming at V came to 3 bases and at J to 4 bases, leaving 5 bases not matched to a gene. The CDR3 totals 14 residues. The CDR3 coding sequence is TGTGCCATCAGTGAACGTCAGGGGGTCACTGAAGCTTTCTTT. It yields the protein CAISERQGVTEAFF.

V and J are TRBV5-1 and TRBJ2-7; 10 bases fit TRBD1. The ends lost 5 bases at V and 1 base at J; junction bases unmatched: 6. Germline assignment: CDR1 SGHRS and CDR2 YFSETQ. The CDR3 sequence is 15 residues long. The CDR3 sequence is CASRPGQGVSYEQYF. The CDR3 DNA reads TGCGCCAGCAGACCCGGACAGGGGGTTTCCTACGAGCAGTACTTC.

This clone was detected once. This chain uses TRBV11-3 with TRBJ2-3, with D uncertain. V lost 4 bases to trimming and J lost 0 bases, with 2 bases between them. The V gene's germline CDR1 is SGHNT and CDR2 YENEEA. The CDR3 extends over 12 amino acids. The CDR3 loop is CASSSSTDTQYF. The CDR3 DNA is TGTGCCAGCAGCTCGAGCACAGATACGCAGTATTTT.

V and J are TRBV15 and TRBJ2-7; D is perhaps TRBD2 (7 bases). The CDR3 sequence is 20 residues long. The V gene's germline CDR1 is LNHNV and CDR2 YYDKDF (reference sequence). Trimming took off 7 bases at V and 5 bases at J, with 36 bases between the two ends. CDR3 DNA sequence: TGTGCCACCAAGGTACTTCTTCGTGGTGGGGCACGGGGGGCCAGCCACGAGCAGTACTTC. This sequence encodes CATKVLLRGGARGASHEQYF.

In this sample, this clone turned up many times. This chain links TRBV6-2 or TRBV6-3 with TRBJ1-2; TRBD1 might be the D (5 bases). The V gene's germline CDR1 is MNHEY and CDR2 SVGEGT. Trimming left V 2 bases short and J 2 bases short, with 12 bases between. The length of the CDR3 is 15 residues. The DNA of the CDR3 is TGTGCCAGCAGTTACGGGGAGGGGCAAAACTATGGCTACACCTTC. This translates into CASSYGEGQNYGYTF.

The chain employs TRBV19 and TRBJ2-1, with unresolved D. V gave up 3 bases and J gave up 10 bases, with 7 bases separating them. Germline V gene data show CDR1 as LNHDA and CDR2 as SQIVND (reference sequence). CDR3 length equals 11 residues. DNA for the CDR3: TGTGCCAGTAGTATCAGACAAGAGCAGTTCTTC. This codes for CASSIRQEQFF.

The CDR3 coding sequence is TGTGCCAGCAGTCATAGCGGGGGGGCGTCAGATACGCAGTATTTT. Amino acid sequence: CASSHSGGASDTQYF. The chain is built from TRBV7-3 and TRBJ2-3, with 11 bases fitting TRBD2. The CDR3 sequence is 15 residues long. With 6 bases clipped from V and 4 bases from J, the junction kept 6 bases outside the gene matches. Germline CDR1 is SGHTA and CDR2 is FQGTGA.

The chain is built from TRBV6-5 and TRBJ1-1; D perhaps matches TRBD1 (5 bases). Germline assignment: CDR1 MNHEY and CDR2 SVGAGI. CDR3 length equals 14 residues. V gave up 5 bases and J gave up 2 bases, with 12 bases separating them. This CDR3 reads CASSPRQSNTEAFF. As DNA, the CDR3 is TGTGCCAGCAGTCCAAGACAGAGTAACACTGAAGCTTTCTTT.

The chain employs TRBV28 and TRBJ1-3; D not resolved. V was shortened by 5 bases and J by 7 bases, with 9 bases between the two germline ends. CDR1 is MDHEN and CDR2 is SYDVKM in the germline V gene. The CDR3 has 12 amino acids. Here the CDR3 DNA reads TGTGCCAGCAGTACATTGCAGAACACCATATATTTT. It is translated as CASSTLQNTIYF.

The J gene is TRBJ2-3, the V gene TRBV6-2 or TRBV6-3; 8 bases agree with TRBD1. The germline CDR1 and CDR2 sequences are MNHEY and SVGEGT. This CDR3 spans 15 amino acids. J gave up 1 base and V 4 bases, and 4 bases lay outside the gene matches. The CDR3 coding sequence is TGTGCCAGCAGTTTTCAGGGGGCCGGCACAGATACGCAGTATTTT. Its protein product is CASSFQGAGTDTQYF.

V usage is TRBV24-1 and J usage is TRBJ2-1, with a weak D call TRBD2 (6 bases). CDR3 size: 15 residues. Trimming took off 7 bases at V and 3 bases at J, with 15 bases between the two ends. Per the germline V gene, CDR1 is KGHDR and CDR2 is SFDVKD. This CDR3 reads CATSNRDSFYNEQFF. CDR3 coding DNA: TGTGCCACCAGCAACCGGGACTCCTTCTACAATGAGCAGTTCTTC.

The chain carries TRBV5-1 and TRBJ2-1; 14 bases align to TRBD2. Germline V gene data show CDR1 as SGHRS and CDR2 as YFSETQ. The CDR3 covers 15 residues. After removal of 6 bases from V and 9 bases from J, the junction contained 8 bases not matched to a gene. CDR3 amino acids: CASTPGTSGGGEQFF. In DNA, the CDR3 is TGCGCCAGCACACCCGGGACTAGCGGGGGCGGTGAGCAGTTCTTC.

V gene TRBV29-1 combines with J gene TRBJ2-1, with D perhaps TRBD2 (6 bases). This CDR3 region has 14 residues. Germline CDR1 and CDR2: SQVTM and ANQGSEA. Trimming removed 4 bases at V and 7 bases at J, with 17 bases between. In nucleotides, the CDR3 is TGCAGCGTTGTGCTGGGGAGGTCGTTGAATGAGCAGTTCTTC. Encoded protein: CSVVLGRSLNEQFF.

CDR3 residues: CATRGHTGELFF. Written as DNA, the CDR3 is TGTGCCACCCGAGGCCACACCGGGGAGCTGTTTTTT. This chain uses TRBV3-1 (or the pseudogene TRBV3-2) with TRBJ2-2; D call uncertain. The CDR3 has 12 residues. In germline, CDR1 is LGHDT, CDR2 YNNKEL (reference sequence). V gave up 10 bases and J gave up 3 bases, with 9 bases separating them.